This TCR beta chain was sequenced in a study of response to subunit inactivated influenza vaccine. Broader study findings: Every seasonal influenza vaccination brings in few new T cells, the authors suggested.

J was trimmed by 5 bases and V by 2 bases; bases with no gene match: 9. Germline values: CDR1 SEHNR, CDR2 FQNEAQ (reference sequence). This CDR3 has 16 amino acids. One entry per CDR3 protein results from TCRdb running MiXCR on the RT-PCR reads. The sample gives about 700,000 distinct CDR3 sequences, around 14% of which show up once; about 9.9% is in the top ten. About this clonotype itself: No antigen is known for it.

The sequencing here drew on PBMCs from blood, taken approximately 13 days after vaccination. The chain uses TRBV7-9 and TRBJ2-5; 9 bases map to TRBD2. The sequence came from a man aged 50-60 years who received an inactivated influenza vaccine. This CDR3 is CASSLMVSGRYETQYF. In DNA form, the CDR3 reads TGTGCCAGCAGCTTAATGGTTAGCGGGAGATATGAGACCCAGTACTTC.